This T cell receptor (beta chain) is drawn from a study of T cell changes during pregnancy in multiple sclerosis. V lost 1 base, J lost 9 bases, and 19 bases lay in between. The CDR3 spans 16 residues. Germline V gives CDR1 SGHTA, CDR2 FQGNSA. TCRdb's copy holds only in-frame clones and misses some; the assay was immunoSEQ multiplex PCR. The sample contains more than 30,000 clones, 90% to 95% of which appear only once. The origin of this receptor is a female donor with multiple sclerosis, enrolled in a pregnancy study. The sample was CD8+ T cells from peripheral blood mononuclear cells, taken in the third trimester of pregnancy. V is TRBV7-2 and J is TRBJ2-1; TRBD2 might be the D (5 bases). The CDR3 region has the DNA TGTGCCAGCAGCTTAGGCCTCCTCGAGGGCCCAACTGAGCAGTTCTTC. It is translated as CASSLGLLEGPTEQFF.